This T cell receptor (beta chain) was observed in a study of blood T cell repertoires in COVID-19. The wider study: Samples representing acute and convalescent COVID-19 were sourced from the United States, Italy and Spain.

TCRdb's copy holds only in-frame clones and misses some; the assay was immunoSEQ multiplex PCR. The repertoire holds some 200,000 clones, around 86% seen once, with around 5.7% in the top ten. Germline CDR1 is LGHNT and CDR2 is FRNRAP. Trimming took 0 bases from V and 5 from J; bases not matched to a gene: 3. This CDR3 comprises 16 residues. The receptor comes from a man older than 75 with acute or convalescent COVID-19. The V and J genes are TRBV12-5 and TRBJ2-2; 10 positions agree with TRBD1. Sequenced material: peripheral blood. The CDR3: CASGLVTGGETGELFF. The CDR3 bases are TGTGCTAGTGGTTTGGTGACAGGGGGCGAAACCGGGGAGCTGTTTTTT.